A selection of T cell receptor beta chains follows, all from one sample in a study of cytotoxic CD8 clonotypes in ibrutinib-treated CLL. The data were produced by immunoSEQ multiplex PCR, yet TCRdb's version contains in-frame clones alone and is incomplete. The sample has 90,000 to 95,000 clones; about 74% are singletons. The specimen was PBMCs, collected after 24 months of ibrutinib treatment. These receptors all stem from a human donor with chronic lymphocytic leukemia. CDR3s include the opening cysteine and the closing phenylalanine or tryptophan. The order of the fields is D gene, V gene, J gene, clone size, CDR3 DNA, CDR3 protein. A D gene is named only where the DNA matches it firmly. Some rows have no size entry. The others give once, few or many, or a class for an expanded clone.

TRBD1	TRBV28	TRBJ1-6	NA	TGTGCCAGCAGTTTGGTACAGGGGGTTTCACCCCTCCACTTT	CASSLVQGVSPLHF
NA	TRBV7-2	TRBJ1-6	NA	TGTGCCAGCAGCCCCCAATCCAGGGAACCCCTCCACTTT	CASSPQSREPLHF
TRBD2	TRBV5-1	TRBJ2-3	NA	TGCGCCAGCAGCCCCGGGGGGTCGAGCACAGATACGCAGTATTTT	CASSPGGSSTDTQYF
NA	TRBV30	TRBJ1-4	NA	TGTGCCTGGAGTGACCAGTTGGGGGAAAAACTGTTTTTT	CAWSDQLGEKLFF
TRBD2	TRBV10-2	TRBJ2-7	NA	TGCGCCAGCAGTGATCTCGCGGGAGGTTACGAGCAGTACTTC	CASSDLAGGYEQYF
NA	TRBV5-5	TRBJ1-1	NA	TGTGCCAGCAGCTTGGTAATCCTGAACACTGAAGCTTTCTTT	CASSLVILNTEAFF
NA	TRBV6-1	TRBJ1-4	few	TGTGCCAGCATCTACAGGGTAAAGGGAGAAAAACTGTTTTTT	CASIYRVKGEKLFF
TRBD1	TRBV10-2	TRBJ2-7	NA	TGCGCCAGCAGGGAAACCGGGACAGGGACCTACGAGCAGTACTTC	CASRETGTGTYEQYF
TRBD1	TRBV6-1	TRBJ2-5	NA	TGTGCCAGCAGTGGAGGGACAGGGGGGGTGGAGACCCAGTACTTC	CASSGGTGGVETQYF
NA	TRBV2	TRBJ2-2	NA	TGTGCCAGCAGTCCAAGGACATCTACCCATTTTTACACCGGGGAGCTGTTTTTT	CASSPRTSTHFYTGELFF
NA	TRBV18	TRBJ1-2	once	TGTGCCAGCTCACCACCTGCGGGGAGGCGAGGCTACACCTTC	CASSPPAGRRGYTF
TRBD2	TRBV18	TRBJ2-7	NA	TGTGCCAGCTCACAGGGGACTAGTGGCGAGCAGTACTTC	CASSQGTSGEQYF
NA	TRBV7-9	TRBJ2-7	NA	TGTGCCAGCAGCCCCGCCAGCAGAGACGAGCAGTACTTC	CASSPASRDEQYF
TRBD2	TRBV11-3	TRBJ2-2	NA	TGTGCCAGCAGCTTAGATCACGGCGGGGGCGGGGAGCTGTTTTTT	CASSLDHGGGGELFF
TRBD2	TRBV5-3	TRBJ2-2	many	TGTGCCAGCACGGCGGGAGGTGGAACCGGGGAGCTGTTTTTT	CASTAGGGTGELFF
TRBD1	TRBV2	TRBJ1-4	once	TGTGCCAGCAGAACGGACAGGGGGGCTGAAAAACTGTTTTTT	CASRTDRGAEKLFF
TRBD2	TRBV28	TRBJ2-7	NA	TGTGCCAGCAGTTCCCTATCATGGACTAGCGGGAACGAGCAGTACTTC	CASSSLSWTSGNEQYF
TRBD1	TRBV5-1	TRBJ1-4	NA	TGCGCCAGCCACCGACAGGGCTATAATGAAAAACTGTTTTTT	CASHRQGYNEKLFF
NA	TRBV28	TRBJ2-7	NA	TGTGCCAGCAACCAGGGGAACGAGCAGTACTTC	CASNQGNEQYF
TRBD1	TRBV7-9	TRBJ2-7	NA	TGTGCCAGCAGCTCCCGTCCCGGGACAGGCATCAACGAGCAGTACTTC	CASSSRPGTGINEQYF
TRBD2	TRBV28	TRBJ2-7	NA	TGTGCCAGCAGCCGTCCCGGGACTAGCGGGAGCTCCTACGAGCAGTACTTC	CASSRPGTSGSSYEQYF
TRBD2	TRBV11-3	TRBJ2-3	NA	TGTGCCAGCAGCTTCGCCGGGGGGGAAAAAGATACGCAGTATTTT	CASSFAGGEKDTQYF
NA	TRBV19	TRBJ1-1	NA	TGTGCCAGTAGTAACAGGGTGAACACTGAAGCTTTCTTT	CASSNRVNTEAFF
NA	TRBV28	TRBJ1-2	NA	TGTGCCAGCAAGACAGCGATTAACTATGGCTACACCTTC	CASKTAINYGYTF
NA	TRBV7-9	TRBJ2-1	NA	TGTGCCAGCAGCCTCCGACAGGAGGCCTTCAGCTCCTACAATGAGCAGTTCTTC	CASSLRQEAFSSYNEQFF
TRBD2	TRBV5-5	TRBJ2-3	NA	TGTGCCAGCAGTCGAAGGACTAGCGGGGGCACAGATACGCAGTATTTT	CASSRRTSGGTDTQYF
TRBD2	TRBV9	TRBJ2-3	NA	TGTGCCAGCAGCCTGGTTGGGGCGGGGGGCACAGATACGCAGTATTTT	CASSLVGAGGTDTQYF
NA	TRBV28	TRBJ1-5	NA	TGTGCCAGCAGTCTGCACAGGGGCAATCAGCCCCAGCATTTT	CASSLHRGNQPQHF
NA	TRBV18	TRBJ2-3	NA	TGTGCCAGCTCTGGAGGGACTCAAGATACGCAGTATTTT	CASSGGTQDTQYF
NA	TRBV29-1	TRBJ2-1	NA	TGCAGCGTTGATCCTAATGGCTACAATGAGCAGTTCTTC	CSVDPNGYNEQFF
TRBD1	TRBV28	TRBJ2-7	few	TGTGCCAGCAGGTCCTGGACAGGGGGCCTCGACGAGCAGTACTTC	CASRSWTGGLDEQYF
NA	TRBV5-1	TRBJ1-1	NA	TGCGCCAGCAGCTTGGGGAGGGGACACCTGAACACTGAAGCTTTCTTT	CASSLGRGHLNTEAFF
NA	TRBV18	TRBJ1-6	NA	TGTGCCAGCTCACCACAGGGTTCAAATTCACCCCTCCACTTT	CASSPQGSNSPLHF
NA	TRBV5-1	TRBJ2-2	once	TGCGCCAGCAGCTCTGACTCGATGACCGGGGAGCTGTTTTTT	CASSSDSMTGELFF
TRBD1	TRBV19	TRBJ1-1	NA	TGTGCCAGTAGTATAACAGGGGGAGTCGCTGAAGCTTTCTTT	CASSITGGVAEAFF
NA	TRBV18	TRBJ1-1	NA	TGTGCCAGCTCACCACCGAATCAGAACACTGAAGCTTTCTTT	CASSPPNQNTEAFF
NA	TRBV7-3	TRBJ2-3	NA	TGTGCCAGCAGCTTAAGAGGGACCACTAGCACAGATACGCAGTATTTT	CASSLRGTTSTDTQYF
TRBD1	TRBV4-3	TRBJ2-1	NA	TGCGCCAGCAGCCAAGACGGGGACAGGGGTAGCAATGAGCAGTTCTTC	CASSQDGDRGSNEQFF
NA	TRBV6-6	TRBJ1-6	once	TGTGCCAGCACTGTAGCGAGGGGGAATAATTCACCCCTCCACTTT	CASTVARGNNSPLHF
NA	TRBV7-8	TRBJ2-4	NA	TGTGCCAGCAGCTTAAAGGGGGGCACCAAAAACATTCAGTACTTC	CASSLKGGTKNIQYF
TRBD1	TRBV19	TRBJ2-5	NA	TGTGCCAGTAGTAATCAGGGACAGGGCAGAGAGACCCAGTACTTC	CASSNQGQGRETQYF
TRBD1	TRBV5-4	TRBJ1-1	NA	TGTGCCAGCAGCTCCTCCGGGACAGGGTACACTGAAGCTTTCTTT	CASSSSGTGYTEAFF
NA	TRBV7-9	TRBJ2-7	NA	TGTGCCAGCAGCTTCGTGGAAACCTACGAGCAGTACTTC	CASSFVETYEQYF
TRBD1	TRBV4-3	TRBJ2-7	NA	TGCGCCAGCAGCCAAGGAACGACAGGGGGAACCTACGAGCAGTACTTC	CASSQGTTGGTYEQYF
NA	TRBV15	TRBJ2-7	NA	TGTGCCACCAGCAGAGACCCCGGACAGATGGACGAGCAGTACTTC	CATSRDPGQMDEQYF